This TCR beta chain appears in the sequencing data of a study of cytomegalovirus exposure and HLA in healthy donors. At the level of the study: T cells numbering about 200 million yielded some 120 million unique TCR beta sequences in an earlier analysis.

With regard to this clone: What it binds is not known.

Study results and caveats: Some segments of the V type, notably TRBV6-2 and TRBV6-3, were excluded as indistinguishable. It was confirmed in vitro that three of the CMV-associated chains were specific for CMV antigens. The authors listed some 150 TCR beta chains as cytomegalovirus-associated.

The PCR was carried out with 60 Vbeta primers and 13 Jbeta primers. Using immunoSEQ multiplex PCR, the repertoire was profiled, and TCRdb retains in-frame clones only, with some absent. The sample includes about 150,000 clones, roughly 80% of them seen just once. V dropped 5 bases and J dropped 2 bases, with 16 bases sitting between them. The CDR3 length is 16 residues. The germline CDR1 and CDR2 sequences are MDHEN and SYDVKM. The rearrangement joins TRBV28 to TRBJ2-1; D perhaps matches TRBD1 (7 bases). This sequence originates from a woman between 25 and 40 years old in good health and CMV-seronegative. Sequenced material: PBMCs. The CDR3 reads CASSGPGGNTYNEQFF. CDR3 nucleotide sequence: TGTGCCAGCAGTGGGCCAGGGGGGAATACCTACAATGAGCAGTTCTTC.